The next 15 T cell receptor beta chains were all read from a single sample in a study of CXCR3-negative and CXCR3-positive naive CD8 T cells. 5' RACE with UMI labels generated the TRB cDNA libraries. TCRdb processed the 5' RACE reads again and assigns one entry to each CDR3 protein, with no DNA. Its table lists 35,000 to 50,000 distinct CDR3 sequences. The sample was memory CD8+ T cells from blood. Receptors originate from a human donor in good health. Some clones in this sample may be carry-over from other donors' samples.

This chain joins TRBV5-4 and TRBJ2-1; lacking DNA, the TRBD1 call made by TCRdb goes unchecked. CDR1 and CDR2 (germline): SGHNT, YYREEE (reference sequence). This CDR3 comprises 14 residues. The CDR3 spells CASSLGGYGDEQFF.

The rearrangement joins TRBV29-1 to TRBJ1-1; checking the TCRdb D call of TRBD1 is not possible without DNA. Germline V gene data show CDR1 as SQVTM and CDR2 as ANQGSEA. This CDR3 spans 13 amino acids. CDR3 residues: CSVRDGGYTEAFF.

The chain combines TRBV9 with TRBJ2-7; the TCRdb D gene call, TRBD2, has no DNA to confirm it. CDR3 length: 14 amino acids. Germline V gene sequence: CDR1 SGDLS, CDR2 YYNGEE. This chain's CDR3 is CASSPGTRLYEQYF.

V usage is TRBV6-4 and J usage is TRBJ2-2; TCRdb proposes TRBD1, but this gene call is untestable without DNA. The germline gives CDR1 MRHNA, CDR2 SNTAGT. The CDR3 runs 14 residues. The CDR3 is CASSDSLGAGELFF.

V usage is TRBV12-3 or TRBV12-4 and J usage is TRBJ1-1; TCRdb returns TRBD1, unconfirmable since there is no DNA. The CDR3 length is 18 residues. CDR3 amino acids: CASSLMLRHPEADTEAFF.

J is TRBJ1-5 and V is TRBV20-1; the D call of TRBD1 rests on TCRdb alone, since no DNA is present to check it. The CDR3 runs 15 residues. CDR1 and CDR2 from the germline V gene are DFQATT and SNEGSKA (reference sequence). CDR3 sequence reads: CSAWAYGVGNQPQHF.

The chain links TRBV29-1 to TRBJ2-5. Per the germline V gene, CDR1 is SQVTM and CDR2 is ANQGSEA. The CDR3 is 16 amino acids. The CDR3 sequence: CSVGGLPGSLGETQYF.

V is TRBV4-1 and J is TRBJ1-1. Germline V CDR1 and CDR2: MGHRA, YSYEKL. CDR3 size: 15 residues. CDR3 region: CASSQGAVWNTEAFF.

The V and J genes are TRBV9 and TRBJ1-2; with no DNA, the TCRdb D assignment of TRBD1 cannot be verified. The CDR3 has 16 amino acids. The germline CDR1 and CDR2 sequences are SGDLS and YYNGEE. CDR3 sequence: CASSVPLYGAGYGYTF.

This rearrangement joins TRBV12-3 or TRBV12-4 to TRBJ2-1; TCRdb lists TRBD2, though no DNA is available to test this call. This CDR3 is 13 amino acids long. The chain's CDR3 is CASSPRHYNEQFF.

The chain links TRBV12-3 or TRBV12-4 to TRBJ2-7; TCRdb indicates TRBD1, and absent DNA this call remains unverified. The CDR3 runs to 16 residues. The CDR3 loop is CASSVAGGTGASEQYF.

This sequence joins TRBV12-3 or TRBV12-4 and TRBJ2-7; TCRdb's assignment of TRBD2 cannot be checked, as there is no DNA. The CDR3 spans 12 residues. The CDR3 sequence: CASSQGSYEQYF.

The chain carries TRBV28 and TRBJ2-1. The CDR3 extends over 13 amino acids. Germline V gene lookup returns CDR1 MDHEN and CDR2 SYDVKM. Here the CDR3 reads CASSFRPYNEQFF.

The chain employs TRBV21-1 and TRBJ2-2; TCRdb selects TRBD1, and the lack of DNA leaves this call unchecked. TRBV21-1 is shown as a pseudogene. The CDR3 extends over 18 amino acids. This CDR3 reads CASSKGSTGESTTGELFF.

This chain uses TRBV7-8 with TRBJ2-1; absent DNA, TCRdb's TRBD2 call cannot be checked. The CDR3 runs 15 residues. Germline loops: CDR1 SGHVS, CDR2 FQNEAQ. CDR3 region: CASSLGTSGDNEQFF.